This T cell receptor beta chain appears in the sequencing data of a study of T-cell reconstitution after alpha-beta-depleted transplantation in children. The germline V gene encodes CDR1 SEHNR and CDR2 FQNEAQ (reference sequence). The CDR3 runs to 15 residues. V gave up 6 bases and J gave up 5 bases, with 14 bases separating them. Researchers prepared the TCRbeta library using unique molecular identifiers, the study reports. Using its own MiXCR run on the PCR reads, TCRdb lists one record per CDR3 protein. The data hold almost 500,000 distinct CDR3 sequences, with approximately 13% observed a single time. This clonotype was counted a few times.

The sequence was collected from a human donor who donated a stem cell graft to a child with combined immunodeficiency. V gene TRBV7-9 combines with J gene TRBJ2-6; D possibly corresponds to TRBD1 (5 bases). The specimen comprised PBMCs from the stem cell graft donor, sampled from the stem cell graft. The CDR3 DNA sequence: TGTGCCAGCAGGTTACAGGATTCTCGGGCCAACGTCCTGACTTTC. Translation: CASRLQDSRANVLTF.